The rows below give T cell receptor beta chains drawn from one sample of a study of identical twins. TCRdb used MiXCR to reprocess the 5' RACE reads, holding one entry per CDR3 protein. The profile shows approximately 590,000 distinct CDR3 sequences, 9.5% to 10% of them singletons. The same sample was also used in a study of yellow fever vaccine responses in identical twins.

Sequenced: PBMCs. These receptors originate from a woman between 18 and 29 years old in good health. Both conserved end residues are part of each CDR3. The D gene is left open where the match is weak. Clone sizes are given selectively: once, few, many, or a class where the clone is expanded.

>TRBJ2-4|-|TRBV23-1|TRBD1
CASSQPRDREAKNIQYF
TGCGCCAGCAGTCAACCCCGGGACAGGGAAGCCAAAAACATTCAGTACTTC
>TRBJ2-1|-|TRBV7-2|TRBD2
CASSLAKRTSGRYNEQFF
TGTGCCAGCAGCTTAGCTAAGAGGACTAGCGGGAGATACAATGAGCAGTTCTTC
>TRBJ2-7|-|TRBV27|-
CASSKIGYEQYF
TGTGCCAGCAGTAAAATCGGATACGAGCAGTACTTC
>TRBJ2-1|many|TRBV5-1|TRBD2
CASSLVGGLAGDSSYNEQFF
TGCGCCAGCAGCTTGGTAGGGGGTCTAGCGGGGGACAGCTCCTACAATGAGCAGTTCTTC
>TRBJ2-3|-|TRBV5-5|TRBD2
CASSLGPSGGTDTQYF
TGTGCCAGCAGCTTGGGGCCTAGCGGGGGGACAGATACGCAGTATTTT
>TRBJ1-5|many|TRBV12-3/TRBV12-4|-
CASSGFLGGNDNQPQHF
TGTGCCAGCAGTGGCTTTCTAGGGGGGAATGACAATCAGCCCCAGCATTTT
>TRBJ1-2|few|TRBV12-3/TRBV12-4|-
CASSPQLEGYGYTF
TGTGCCAGCAGTCCCCAATTGGAGGGCTATGGCTACACCTTC
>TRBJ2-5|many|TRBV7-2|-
CASSLAGGSQYF
TGTGCCAGCAGCTTAGCGGGGGGTTCCCAGTACTTC
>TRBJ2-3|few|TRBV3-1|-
CASSQDRDLVIAALRRPGTQYF
TGTGCCAGCAGCCAAGATCGGGATCTTGTGATAGCGGCTCTCCGCCGCCCTGGGACGCAGTATTTT
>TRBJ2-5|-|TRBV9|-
CASSVQGRGETQYF
TGTGCCAGCAGCGTCCAGGGTAGAGGAGAGACCCAGTACTTC
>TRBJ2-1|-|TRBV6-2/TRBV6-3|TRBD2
CASSASGLYNEQFF
TGTGCCAGCAGTGCTAGCGGGCTCTACAATGAGCAGTTCTTC
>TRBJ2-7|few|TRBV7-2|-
CASSPRPIRYSYEQYF
TGTGCCAGCAGCCCCAGACCCATTCGATACTCCTACGAGCAGTACTTC
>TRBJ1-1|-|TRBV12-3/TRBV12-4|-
CASSLFRASEAFF
TGTGCCAGCAGTTTATTCAGGGCTTCTGAAGCTTTCTTT
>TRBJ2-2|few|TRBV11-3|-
CASRGQTSGELFF
TGTGCCAGCAGGGGTCAGACCTCCGGGGAGCTGTTTTTT
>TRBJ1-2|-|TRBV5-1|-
CASSLSELYGYTF
TGCGCCAGCAGCTTGTCAGAACTCTATGGCTACACCTTC
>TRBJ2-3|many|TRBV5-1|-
CASSLGAGTLGTDTQYF
TGCGCCAGCAGCTTGGGTGCGGGGACACTGGGCACAGATACGCAGTATTTT
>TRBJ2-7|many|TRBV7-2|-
CASSFERTVLQYF
TGTGCCAGCAGCTTCGAAAGGACGGTCCTCCAGTACTTC
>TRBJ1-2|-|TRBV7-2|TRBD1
CASRGQGAYGYTF
TGTGCCAGCAGGGGACAGGGGGCTTATGGCTACACCTTC
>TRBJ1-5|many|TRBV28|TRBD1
CASRTDRAGQPQHF
TGTGCCAGCAGAACCGACAGGGCCGGTCAGCCCCAGCATTTT
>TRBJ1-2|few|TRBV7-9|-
CASSLGDVDGYTF
TGTGCCAGCAGCTTAGGGGACGTGGATGGCTACACCTTC
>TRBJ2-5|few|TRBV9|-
CASSVAQGGRQETQYF
TGTGCCAGCAGCGTAGCTCAGGGGGGGCGGCAAGAGACCCAGTACTTC
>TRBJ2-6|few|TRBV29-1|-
CSVELPGANVLTF
TGCAGCGTTGAGCTTCCTGGGGCCAACGTCCTGACTTTC